These T cell receptor beta chains were read from a single sample in a study of blood T cells in healthy people across ages. TCRdb re-called the 5' RACE reads through MiXCR, storing one row per CDR3 protein. There are 1.8 million or so distinct CDR3 sequences in the sample; roughly two fifths occur only once, and around 23% lies in the top ten. Sequencing was done on a sample of blood. The receptors were sampled from a human donor in good health. The CDR3 runs from the conserved cysteine through the conserved F or W. The order of the fields is D gene, V gene, clone size, J gene, CDR3 DNA, CDR3 protein. D genes are given only for firm matches. Some rows mark clone size as missing; the rest say once, few, many or name a class of expanded clone.

TRBD1	TRBV12-3/TRBV12-4	few	TRBJ1-4	TGTGCCAGCACTCCAAACATCGGGGGACAGGGTTCTCCGCTGTTTTTT	CASTPNIGGQGSPLFF
TRBD1	TRBV27	NA	TRBJ2-5	TGTGCCAGCAGTTTAGGGCAGGGGGCGCAGAGGCAGTACTTC	CASSLGQGAQRQYF
NA	TRBV6-2/TRBV6-3	NA	TRBJ1-5	TGTGCCAGCAGTTACGTACCAGTTCCTAATCAGCCCCAGCATTTT	CASSYVPVPNQPQHF
NA	TRBV4-2	NA	TRBJ1-1	TGTGCCAGCAGCCAACCACCCCAGGACGGAAAAAACACTGAAGCTTTCTTT	CASSQPPQDGKNTEAFF
TRBD1	TRBV19	NA	TRBJ2-7	TGTGCCAGTAGTACAGGGACAGCCCCCTACGAGCAGTACTTC	CASSTGTAPYEQYF
NA	TRBV12-3/TRBV12-4	NA	TRBJ1-2	TGTGCCAGCAGGCCGGGGGTAAGAATCTATGGCTACACCTTC	CASRPGVRIYGYTF
NA	TRBV5-1	many	TRBJ2-1	TGCGCCAGCAGCTTGGCCGGGGCAGGGATCAATGAGCAGTTCTTC	CASSLAGAGINEQFF
NA	TRBV20-1	NA	TRBJ1-1	TGCAGTGCTCAAGAGGGGAACACTGAAGCTTTCTTT	CSAQEGNTEAFF
NA	TRBV7-2	NA	TRBJ1-5	TGTGCCAGCAGCTTAGCACCTCGTGGCAATCAGCCCCAGCATTTT	CASSLAPRGNQPQHF
NA	TRBV13	NA	TRBJ1-2	TGTGCCAGCAGCCCCCCTGGGGGGTTGGACGATGGCTACACCTTC	CASSPPGGLDDGYTF
NA	TRBV10-3	few	TRBJ2-1	TGTGCCATCAGTTCCAGGGGCAACTACTACAATGAGCAGTTCTTC	CAISSRGNYYNEQFF
TRBD1	TRBV6-5	few	TRBJ1-2	TGTGCCAGCACCAAAGTGGGACAGGGGTACTATGGCTACACCTTC	CASTKVGQGYYGYTF
TRBD1	TRBV7-9	NA	TRBJ2-5	TGTGCCAGCAGCTCGCCCGGGACAGGGAGTTGGGAGCAGTACTTC	CASSSPGTGSWEQYF
NA	TRBV5-1	few	TRBJ1-4	TGCGCCAGCAGCCCACAGGGAAGTAATGAAAAACTGTTTTTT	CASSPQGSNEKLFF